This entry is about one T cell receptor (beta chain). Assay used: immunoSEQ multiplex PCR; TCRdb lists only in-frame clones, some missing. This table has over 15,000 clones, around 80% appearing once. The entry originates in a study of OX40 agonist ivuxolimab in advanced cancers. After removal of 2 bases from V and 4 bases from J, the junction contained 12 bases not matched to a gene. The germline V gene encodes CDR1 SGHTA and CDR2 FQGNSA. This CDR3 region has 17 residues. The TCR was taken from an adult with an advanced solid tumor such as melanoma, head and neck, liver or kidney cancer. V usage is TRBV7-2 and J usage is TRBJ2-7, with TRBD2 matching 9 bases. The sample in question was CD4+ or CD8+ T cells sorted from blood, obtained in a trial of the OX40 agonist ivuxolimab. The CDR3 reads CASSLSRDSGSIYEQYF. The CDR3 DNA follows: TGTGCCAGCAGCTTAAGTCGCGATAGCGGGAGTATATACGAGCAGTACTTC. Using reference TRBV7-2 and TRBJ2-7 for the parts outside the CDR3, the full variable domain is GAGVSQSPSNKVTEKGKDVELRCDPISGHTALYWYRQSLGQGLEFLIYFQGNSAPDKSGLPSDRFSAERTGGSVSTLTIQRTQQEDSAVYLCASSLSRDSGSIYEQYFGPGTRLTVT.